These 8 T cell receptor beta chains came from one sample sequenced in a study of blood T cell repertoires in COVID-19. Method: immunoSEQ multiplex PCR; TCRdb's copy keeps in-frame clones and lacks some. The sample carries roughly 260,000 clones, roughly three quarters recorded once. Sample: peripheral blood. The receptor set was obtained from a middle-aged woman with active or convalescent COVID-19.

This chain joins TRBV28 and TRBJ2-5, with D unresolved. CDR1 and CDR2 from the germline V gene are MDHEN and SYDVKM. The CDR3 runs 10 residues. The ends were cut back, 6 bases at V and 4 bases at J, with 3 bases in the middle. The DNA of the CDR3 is TGTGCCAGCAGGCGAGAGACCCAGTACTTC. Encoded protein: CASRRETQYF.

This CDR3 is CASSRLTGEIWYTF. In DNA, the CDR3 is TGTGCCAGCAGCCGTCTGACAGGAGAAATTTGGTACACCTTC. The V and J genes are TRBV5-5 and TRBJ1-2; tentatively, D is TRBD1 (6 bases). The CDR3 loop spans 14 amino acids. In germline, CDR1 is SGHKS, CDR2 YYEKEE (reference sequence). V lost 4 bases and J lost 11, with 21 bases in between.

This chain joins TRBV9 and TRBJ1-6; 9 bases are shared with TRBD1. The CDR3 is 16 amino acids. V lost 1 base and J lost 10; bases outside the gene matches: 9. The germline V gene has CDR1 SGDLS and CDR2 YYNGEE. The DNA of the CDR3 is TGTGCCAGCAGCGTAAATCCGGGACAGGGTGAATCACCCCTCCACTTT. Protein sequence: CASSVNPGQGESPLHF.

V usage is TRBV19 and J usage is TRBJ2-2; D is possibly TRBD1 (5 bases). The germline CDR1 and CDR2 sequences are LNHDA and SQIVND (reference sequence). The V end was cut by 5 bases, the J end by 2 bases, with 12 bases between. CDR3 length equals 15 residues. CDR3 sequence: CASSVIGANTGELFF. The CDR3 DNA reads TGTGCCAGTAGTGTGATAGGGGCCAACACCGGGGAGCTGTTTTTT.

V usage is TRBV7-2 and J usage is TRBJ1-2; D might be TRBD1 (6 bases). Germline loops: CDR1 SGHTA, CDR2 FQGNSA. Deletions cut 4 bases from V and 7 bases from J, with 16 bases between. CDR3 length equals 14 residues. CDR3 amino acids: CASSSRRGGGGYTF. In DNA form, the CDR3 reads TGTGCCAGCAGCTCAAGACGGGGAGGGGGTGGCTACACCTTC.

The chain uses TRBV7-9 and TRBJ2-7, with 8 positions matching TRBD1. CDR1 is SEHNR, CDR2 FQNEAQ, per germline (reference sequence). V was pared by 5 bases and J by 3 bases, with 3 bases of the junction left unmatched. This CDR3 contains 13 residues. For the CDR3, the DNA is TGTGCCAGCAGCAAGACAGGGGACTACGAGCAGTACTTC. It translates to CASSKTGDYEQYF.

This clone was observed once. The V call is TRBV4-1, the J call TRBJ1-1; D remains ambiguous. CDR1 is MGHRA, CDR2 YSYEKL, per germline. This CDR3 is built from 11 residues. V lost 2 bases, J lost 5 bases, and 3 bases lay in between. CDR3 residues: CASSQRTEAFF. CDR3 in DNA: TGCGCCAGCAGCCAACGGACTGAAGCTTTCTTT.

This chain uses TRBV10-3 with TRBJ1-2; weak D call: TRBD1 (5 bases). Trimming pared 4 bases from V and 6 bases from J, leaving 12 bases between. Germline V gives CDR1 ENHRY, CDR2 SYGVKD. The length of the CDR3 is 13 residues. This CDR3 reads CAISVETEDGYTF. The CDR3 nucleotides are TGTGCCATCAGTGTTGAGACAGAAGATGGCTACACCTTC.